This T cell receptor (beta chain) is from a study of somatic mutations in cytotoxic T cells in rheumatoid arthritis. As for the study in general: A subset of V beta antibody-stained T-cell populations was isolated by flow sorting, reaching nearly 100% purity, and this subset included V beta1+ cells that went on to TCRB sequencing. Study-level results: The antigen targets of the expanded CD8+ clones lacked identification. Greater age accompanied higher CD8+ clonality in rheumatoid arthritis patients, a pattern that was absent in healthy controls.

Both CD4+ and CD8+ cells were separated through positive magnetic bead selection, and their purity was verified using flow cytometry. In regard to this clone: As yet, its antigen is unknown.

The length of the CDR3 is 13 residues. V was pared by 8 bases and J by 4 bases, with 12 bases between. CDR1 and CDR2 (germline): MNHEY, SVGAGI. Profiled with immunoSEQ multiplex PCR; TCRdb holds only in-frame clones, not every one. The sample consists of approximately 20,000 clones, over 80% of them appearing once. The sample comprised CD8+ T cells sorted from blood. The chain uses TRBV6-5 and TRBJ2-1; maybe TRBD2 (7 bases). The sequence derives from a man aged 18 to 29 with rheumatoid arthritis. The CDR3 loop reads CASLRGGYNEQFF. In DNA form, the CDR3 reads TGTGCCAGCCTGAGGGGGGGATACAATGAGCAGTTCTTC.